The TCR beta chain under discussion was sequenced for a study of technical replicates of blood from a few donors. The CDR3 extends over 15 amino acids. From germline, CDR1 is SGHDN and CDR2 FVKESK. Trimming took 2 bases from V and 2 from J, leaving 10 bases between them. Profiled with immunoSEQ multiplex PCR; TCRdb holds only in-frame clones, not every one. This sample has around 68,000 clones; around 97% occur once, and the top ten carry approximately 0.28%. Sequencing used T cells isolated from PBMCs. The receptor's source is a human donor in good health. The J gene is TRBJ1-3, the V gene TRBV14; D is unclear. The CDR3 reads CASSQLGGPGNTIYF. The CDR3 DNA reads TGTGCCAGCAGCCAACTGGGAGGCCCTGGAAACACCATATATTTT.